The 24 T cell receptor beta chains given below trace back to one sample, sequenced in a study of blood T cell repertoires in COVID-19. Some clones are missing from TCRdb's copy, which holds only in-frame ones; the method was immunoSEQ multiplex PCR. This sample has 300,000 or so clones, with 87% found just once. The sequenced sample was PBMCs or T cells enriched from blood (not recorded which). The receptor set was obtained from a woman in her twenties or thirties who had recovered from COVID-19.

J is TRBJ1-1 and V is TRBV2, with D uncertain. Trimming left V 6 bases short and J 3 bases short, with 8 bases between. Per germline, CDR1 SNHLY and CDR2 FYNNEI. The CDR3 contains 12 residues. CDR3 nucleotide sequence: TGTGCCAGCAGGCAGGTGGACACTGAAGCTTTCTTT. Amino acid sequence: CASRQVDTEAFF.

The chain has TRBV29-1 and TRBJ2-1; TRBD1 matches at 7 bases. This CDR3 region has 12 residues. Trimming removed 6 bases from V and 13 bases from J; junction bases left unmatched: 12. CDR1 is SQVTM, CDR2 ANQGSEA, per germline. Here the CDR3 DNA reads TGCAGCGTGGGGCGGTCGGACAGGACCCAGTTCTTC. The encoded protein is CSVGRSDRTQFF.

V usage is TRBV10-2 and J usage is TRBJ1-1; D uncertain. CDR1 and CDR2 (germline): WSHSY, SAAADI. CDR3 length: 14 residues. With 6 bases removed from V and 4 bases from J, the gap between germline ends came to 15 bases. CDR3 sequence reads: CASSREVEGTEAFF. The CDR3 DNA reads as TGCGCCAGCAGCAGAGAGGTGGAGGGCACTGAAGCTTTCTTT.

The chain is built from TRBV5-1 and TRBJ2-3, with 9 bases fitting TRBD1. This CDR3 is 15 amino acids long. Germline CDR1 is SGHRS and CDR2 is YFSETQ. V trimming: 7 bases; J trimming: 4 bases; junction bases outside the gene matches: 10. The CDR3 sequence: CASSPTGGAADTQYF. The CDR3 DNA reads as TGCGCCAGCTCGCCGACAGGGGGAGCGGCAGATACGCAGTATTTT.

CDR3 DNA sequence: TGCGCCAGCAGCTCACTAGCGGCCCCCACAGATACGCAGTATTTT. It codes for CASSSLAAPTDTQYF. The chain couples TRBV5-1 to TRBJ2-3, with 8 bases aligning to TRBD2. V shed 3 bases, J shed 2 bases, and the junction held 5 bases outside the gene matches. This CDR3 comprises 15 residues. CDR1 and CDR2 (germline): SGHRS, YFSETQ. Looking up the rest from reference TRBV5-1 and TRBJ2-3 gives the full variable domain: KAGVTQTPRYLIKTRGQQVTLSCSPISGHRSVSWYQQTPGQGLQFLFEYFSETQRNKGNFPGRFSGRQFSNSRSEMNVSTLELGDSALYLCASSSLAAPTDTQYFGPGTRLTVL.

In DNA, the CDR3 is TGTGCCAGCAGCTTCCTGACAGGGGGGAGAAACACCATATATTTT. Residues: CASSFLTGGRNTIYF. The chain is built from TRBV3-1 (or the pseudogene TRBV3-2) and TRBJ1-3; TRBD1 matches 9 bases. J was trimmed by 5 bases and V by 5 bases; bases with no gene match: 7. The germline gives CDR1 LGHDT, CDR2 YNNKEL (reference sequence). This CDR3 contains 15 residues.

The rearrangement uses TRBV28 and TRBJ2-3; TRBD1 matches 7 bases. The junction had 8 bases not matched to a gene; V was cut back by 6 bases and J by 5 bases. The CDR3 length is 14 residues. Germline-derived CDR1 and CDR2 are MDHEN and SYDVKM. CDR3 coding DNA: TGTGCCAGCAGCCCGGGACAGAGGCGAGATACGCAGTATTTT. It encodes CASSPGQRRDTQYF.

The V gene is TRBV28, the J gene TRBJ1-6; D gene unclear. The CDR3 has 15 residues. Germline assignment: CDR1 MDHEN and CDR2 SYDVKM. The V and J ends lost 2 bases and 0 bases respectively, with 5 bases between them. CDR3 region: CASSLPSSYNSPLHF. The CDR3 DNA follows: TGTGCCAGCAGTTTACCCAGCTCCTATAATTCACCCCTCCACTTT.

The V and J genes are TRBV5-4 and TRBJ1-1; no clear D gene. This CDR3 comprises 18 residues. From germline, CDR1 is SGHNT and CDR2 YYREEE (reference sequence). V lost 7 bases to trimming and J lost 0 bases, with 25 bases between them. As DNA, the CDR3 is TGTGCCAGCCGCGAGGGAAGTTTGGGCAACTTAATGAACACTGAAGCTTTCTTT. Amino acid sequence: CASREGSLGNLMNTEAFF.

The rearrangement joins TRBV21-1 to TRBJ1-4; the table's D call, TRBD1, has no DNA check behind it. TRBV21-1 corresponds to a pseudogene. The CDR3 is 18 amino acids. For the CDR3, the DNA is TGTGCCAGCAGCAGTACGGGACAGGGATCCCCAACTAATGAAAAACTGTTTTTT. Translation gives CASSSTGQGSPTNEKLFF.

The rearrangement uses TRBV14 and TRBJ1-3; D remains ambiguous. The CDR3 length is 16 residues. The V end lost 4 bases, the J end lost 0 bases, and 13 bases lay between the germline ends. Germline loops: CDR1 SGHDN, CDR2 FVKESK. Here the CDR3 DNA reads TGTGCCAGCAGCCTACTTCCCCCGGGCTCTGGAAACACCATATATTTT. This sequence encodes CASSLLPPGSGNTIYF.

The CDR3 loop is CASSEGGRGAPYEQYF. DNA of the CDR3: TGTGCCAGCAGTGAAGGGGGACGGGGGGCCCCCTACGAGCAGTACTTC. V and J are TRBV2 and TRBJ2-7, with D maybe TRBD2 (7 bases). V shed 1 base and J shed 2 bases, with 15 bases lying between them. This CDR3 has 16 residues. The germline V gene has CDR1 SNHLY and CDR2 FYNNEI.

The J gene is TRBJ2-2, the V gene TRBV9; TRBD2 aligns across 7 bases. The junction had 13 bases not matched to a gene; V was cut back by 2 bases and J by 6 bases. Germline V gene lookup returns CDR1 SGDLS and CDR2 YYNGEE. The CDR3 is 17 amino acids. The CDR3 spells CASSVMTSPSDAGELFF. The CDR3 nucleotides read TGTGCCAGCAGCGTCATGACTAGCCCATCAGATGCCGGGGAGCTGTTTTTT. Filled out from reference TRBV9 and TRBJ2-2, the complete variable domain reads DSGVTQTPKHLITATGQRVTLRCSPRSGDLSVYWYQQSLDQGLQFLIQYYNGEERAKGNILERFSAQQFPDLHSELNLSSLELGDSALYFCASSVMTSPSDAGELFFGEGSRLTVL.

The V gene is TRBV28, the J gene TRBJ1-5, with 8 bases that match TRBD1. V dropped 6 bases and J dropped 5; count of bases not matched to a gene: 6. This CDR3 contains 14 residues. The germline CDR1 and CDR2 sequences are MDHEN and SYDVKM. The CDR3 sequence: CASRGDRGDQPQHF. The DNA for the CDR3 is TGTGCCAGCAGGGGAGACAGGGGTGATCAGCCCCAGCATTTT.

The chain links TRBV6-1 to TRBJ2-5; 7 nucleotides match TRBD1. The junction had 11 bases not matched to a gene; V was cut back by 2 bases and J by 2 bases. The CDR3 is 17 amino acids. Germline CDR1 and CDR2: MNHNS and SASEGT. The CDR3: CASSERGQKLKQETQYF. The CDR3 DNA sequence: TGTGCCAGCAGTGAAAGGGGACAGAAATTAAAACAAGAGACCCAGTACTTC.

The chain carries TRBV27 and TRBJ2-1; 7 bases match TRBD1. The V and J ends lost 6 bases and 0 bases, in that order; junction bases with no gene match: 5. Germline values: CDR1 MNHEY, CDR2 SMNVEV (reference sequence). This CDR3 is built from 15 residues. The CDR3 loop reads CASRPSGGSYNEQFF. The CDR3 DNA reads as TGTGCCAGCAGACCTTCAGGGGGCTCCTACAATGAGCAGTTCTTC.

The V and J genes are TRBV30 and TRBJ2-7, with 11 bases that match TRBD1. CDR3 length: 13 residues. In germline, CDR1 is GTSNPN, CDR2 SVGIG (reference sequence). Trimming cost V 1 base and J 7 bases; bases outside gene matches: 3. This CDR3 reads CAWSARDRGEQYF. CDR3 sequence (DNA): TGTGCCTGGAGTGCCCGGGACAGGGGGGAGCAGTACTTC.

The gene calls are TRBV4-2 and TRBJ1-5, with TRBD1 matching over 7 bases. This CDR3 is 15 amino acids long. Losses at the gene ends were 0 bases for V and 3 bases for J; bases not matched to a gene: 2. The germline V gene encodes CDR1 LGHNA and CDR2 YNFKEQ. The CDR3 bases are TGTGCCAGCAGCCAAGAGGGACAGTACAATCAGCCCCAGCATTTT. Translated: CASSQEGQYNQPQHF.

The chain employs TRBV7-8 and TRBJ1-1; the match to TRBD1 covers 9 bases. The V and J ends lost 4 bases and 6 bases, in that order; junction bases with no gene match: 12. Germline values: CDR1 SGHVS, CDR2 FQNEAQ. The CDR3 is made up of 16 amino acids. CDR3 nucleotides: TGTGCCAGCAGCTCTCAGCTAACAGGGGGCGCGGCTGAAGCTTTCTTT. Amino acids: CASSSQLTGGAAEAFF.

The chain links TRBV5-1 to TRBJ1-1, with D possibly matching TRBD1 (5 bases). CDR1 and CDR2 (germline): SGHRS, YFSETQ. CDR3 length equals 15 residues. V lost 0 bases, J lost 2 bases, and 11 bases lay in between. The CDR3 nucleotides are TGCGCCAGCAGCTTGGGGTCAGGACACAACACTGAAGCTTTCTTT. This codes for CASSLGSGHNTEAFF. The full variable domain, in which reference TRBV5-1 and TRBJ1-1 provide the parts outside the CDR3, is KAGVTQTPRYLIKTRGQQVTLSCSPISGHRSVSWYQQTPGQGLQFLFEYFSETQRNKGNFPGRFSGRQFSNSRSEMNVSTLELGDSALYLCASSLGSGHNTEAFFGQGTRLTVV.

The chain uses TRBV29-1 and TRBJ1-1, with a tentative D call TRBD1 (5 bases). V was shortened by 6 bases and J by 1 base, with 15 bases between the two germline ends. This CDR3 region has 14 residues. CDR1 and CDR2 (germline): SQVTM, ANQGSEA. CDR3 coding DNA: TGCAGCGTCCACAGGCAGGGCGCGAACACTGAAGCTTTCTTT. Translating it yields CSVHRQGANTEAFF.

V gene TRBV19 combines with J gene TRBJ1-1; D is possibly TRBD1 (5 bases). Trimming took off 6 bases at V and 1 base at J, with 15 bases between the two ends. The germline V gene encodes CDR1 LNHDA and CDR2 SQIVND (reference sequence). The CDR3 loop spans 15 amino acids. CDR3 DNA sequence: TGTGCCAGTAGCATCTCACCAGGACAGAACACTGAAGCTTTCTTT. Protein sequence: CASSISPGQNTEAFF.

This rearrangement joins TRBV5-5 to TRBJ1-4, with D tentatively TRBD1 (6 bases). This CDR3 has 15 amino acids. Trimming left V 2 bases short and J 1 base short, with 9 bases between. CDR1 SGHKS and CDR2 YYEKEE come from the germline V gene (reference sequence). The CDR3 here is CASSLSDRTNEKLFF. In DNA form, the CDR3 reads TGTGCCAGCAGCTTATCGGACAGAACTAATGAAAAACTGTTTTTT.

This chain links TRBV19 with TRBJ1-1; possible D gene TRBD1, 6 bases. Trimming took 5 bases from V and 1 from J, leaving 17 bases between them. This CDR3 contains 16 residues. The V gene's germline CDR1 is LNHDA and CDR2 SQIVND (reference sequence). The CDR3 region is CASSPREGGSNTEAFF. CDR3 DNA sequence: TGTGCCAGTAGTCCCCGGGAGGGGGGCTCGAACACTGAAGCTTTCTTT. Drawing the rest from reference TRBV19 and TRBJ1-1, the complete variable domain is DGGITQSPKYLFRKEGQNVTLSCEQNLNHDAMYWYRQDPGQGLRLIYYSQIVNDFQKGDIAEGYSVSREKKESFPLTVTSAQKNPTAFYLCASSPREGGSNTEAFFGQGTRLTVV.